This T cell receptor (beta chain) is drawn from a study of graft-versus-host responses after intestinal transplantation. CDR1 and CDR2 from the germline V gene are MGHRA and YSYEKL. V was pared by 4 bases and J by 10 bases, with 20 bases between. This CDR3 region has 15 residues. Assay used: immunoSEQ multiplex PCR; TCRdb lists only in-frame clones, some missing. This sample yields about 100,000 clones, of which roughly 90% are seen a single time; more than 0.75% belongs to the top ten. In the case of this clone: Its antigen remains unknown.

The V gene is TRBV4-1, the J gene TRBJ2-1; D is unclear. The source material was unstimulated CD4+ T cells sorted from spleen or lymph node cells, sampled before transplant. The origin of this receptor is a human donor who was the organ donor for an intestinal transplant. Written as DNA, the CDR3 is TGCGCCAGCAGCCGAGTCGTTTTGGGCGTGGAGGAGCAGTTCTTC. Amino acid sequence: CASSRVVLGVEEQFF.